This TCR beta chain is from a study of blood T cells in healthy people across ages. Sample-barcoded 5' priming and a J-beta primer mix drove a second PCR of 7 to 11 cycles. TCRdb redid the calling of the 5' RACE reads with MiXCR, one entry per CDR3 protein. The data contain around 940,000 distinct CDR3 sequences, roughly half of them singletons. CDR1 and CDR2 from the germline V gene are SEHNR and FQNEAQ (reference sequence). The ends were cut back, 5 bases at V and 4 bases at J, with 12 bases in the middle. The CDR3 has 13 residues. This TCR derives from a woman between 55 and 75 years old in good health. Sequencing was carried out using blood. V is TRBV7-9 and J is TRBJ2-7, with D perhaps TRBD1 (5 bases). CDR3 region: CASSRPGQYEQYF. In nucleotides, the CDR3 is TGTGCCAGCAGCCGCCCAGGGCAGTACGAGCAGTACTTC.